What follows describes a single TCR beta chain. The antigen is not known. The data originate from a study of cytomegalovirus exposure and HLA in healthy donors. The study, taken as a whole, reports: CMV serostatus was the sole immune exposure information available. In vitro testing confirmed a few CMV-associated chains as specific for CMV antigens. Further analysis was carried out later, and it showed several of the most significant clusters appearing linked to common viral pathogens.

In the PCR, 60 Vbeta and 13 Jbeta primers were used. Using immunoSEQ multiplex PCR, the repertoire was profiled, and TCRdb retains in-frame clones only, with some absent. Here the sample spans approximately 150,000 clones, 60% to 80% being singletons. The V gene's germline CDR1 is SGHAT and CDR2 FQNNGV. Trimming stripped 0 bases from V and 7 bases from J, with 13 bases between. The CDR3 is 14 amino acids. The TCR originated in a male donor in good health and CMV-seronegative. J is TRBJ2-7 and V is TRBV11-2, with D tentatively TRBD2 (5 bases). Sequenced: PBMCs. The CDR3 region has the DNA TGTGCCAGCAGCTTAGATCCGGGATCGGGGGAGCAGTACTTC. Translated, it gives CASSLDPGSGEQYF.